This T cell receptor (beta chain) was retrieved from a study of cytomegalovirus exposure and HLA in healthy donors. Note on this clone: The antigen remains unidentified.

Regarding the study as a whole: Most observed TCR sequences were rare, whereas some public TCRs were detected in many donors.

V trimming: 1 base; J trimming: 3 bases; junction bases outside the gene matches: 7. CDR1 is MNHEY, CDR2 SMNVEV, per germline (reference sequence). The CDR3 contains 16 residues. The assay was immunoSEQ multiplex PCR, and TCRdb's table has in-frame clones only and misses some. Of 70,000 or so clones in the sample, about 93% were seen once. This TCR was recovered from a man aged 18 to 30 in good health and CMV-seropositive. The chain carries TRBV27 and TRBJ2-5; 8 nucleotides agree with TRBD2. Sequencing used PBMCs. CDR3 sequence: CASSLLTSESEETQYF. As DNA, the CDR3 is TGTGCCAGCAGTTTATTGACTAGCGAGAGTGAAGAGACCCAGTACTTC.